Sequencing of this TCR beta chain was carried out in a study of cytomegalovirus exposure and HLA in healthy donors. Points on this clone: The antigen remains undetermined.

General study findings and limits: Investigators reported 150 to 200 TCR beta chains as tied to cytomegalovirus. In a later analysis, specific HLA alleles were associated with over 15,000 TCR beta sequences at a 0.05 false discovery rate. Researchers reported in a later analysis that common viral pathogens appeared linked to several top clusters. Many donors carried some public TCRs, although rarity characterized most TCR sequences.

CDR1 and CDR2 from the germline V gene are SGHRS and YFSETQ. Trimming pared 1 base from V and 3 bases from J, leaving 4 bases between. This CDR3 comprises 12 residues. With 60 Vbeta and 13 Jbeta primers, the PCR was carried out. Clones were read by immunoSEQ multiplex PCR, and TCRdb kept only the in-frame ones, dropping some. Of roughly 140,000 clones in the sample, 60% to 80% were seen once. The TCR originated in a male donor in good health and CMV-seronegative. The sample taken for sequencing was PBMCs. V usage is TRBV5-1 and J usage is TRBJ2-5; the D is unclear. The CDR3 protein is CASSLPEETQYF. The CDR3 DNA sequence: TGCGCCAGCAGCTTGCCTGAAGAGACCCAGTACTTC.